The 11 T cell receptor beta chains below were found in one sample sequenced in a study of sequential checkpoint blockade in melanoma. The treatment denotes: randomized to nivolumab then ipilimumab (arm A) or the reverse (arm B). The method was immunoSEQ multiplex PCR; TCRdb's version includes in-frame clones alone and lacks a portion of them. The sample shows some 18,000 clones, 72% of them seen only once. The specimen was CD8+ T cells sorted from blood (inferred from file names), collected from a patient given nivolumab and ipilimumab in sequence. The origin of the receptors is a human donor with melanoma.

This sequence joins TRBV7-9 and TRBJ2-7; 9 nucleotides line up with TRBD1. The V and J ends lost 5 bases and 3 bases, in that order; junction bases with no gene match: 5. In germline, CDR1 is SEHNR, CDR2 FQNEAQ (reference sequence). This CDR3 contains 14 residues. CDR3 region: CASSPPDRGYEQYF. CDR3 nucleotides: TGTGCCAGCAGCCCCCCGGACAGGGGCTACGAGCAGTACTTC.

The rearrangement uses TRBV7-8 and TRBJ2-7, with 9 bases identical to TRBD2. V lost 4 bases, J lost 6 bases, and 4 bases stayed unmatched. Germline V CDR1 and CDR2: SGHVS, FQNEAQ. There are 13 residues in the CDR3. The CDR3 is CASSSGLAGEQYF. The CDR3 bases are TGTGCCAGCAGCTCGGGACTAGCTGGCGAGCAGTACTTC. Using reference TRBV7-8 and TRBJ2-7 for the parts outside the CDR3, the full variable domain is GAGVSQSPRYKVAKRGQDVALRCDPISGHVSLFWYQQALGQGPEFLTYFQNEAQLDKSGLPSDRFFAERPEGSVSTLKIQRTQQEDSAVYLCASSSGLAGEQYFGPGTRLTVT.

This clone turned up a few times. This chain joins TRBV6-5 and TRBJ2-7, with D uncertain. The CDR3 extends over 14 amino acids. V lost 5 bases and J lost 0, with 11 bases in between. Germline values: CDR1 MNHEY, CDR2 SVGAGI. CDR3 residues: CASSGLVNSYEQYF. In DNA form, the CDR3 reads TGTGCCAGCAGTGGGCTTGTCAACTCCTACGAGCAGTACTTC.

This clone was detected once. The DNA of the CDR3 is TGTGCCAGCAGCTTAGAGACAGGGACCGAGCAGTACTTC. Translated: CASSLETGTEQYF. The J gene is TRBJ2-7, the V gene TRBV7-9; TRBD1 matches at 7 bases. The junction had 3 bases not matched to a gene; V was cut back by 1 base and J by 6 bases. Germline-derived CDR1 and CDR2 are SEHNR and FQNEAQ (reference sequence). The CDR3 runs to 13 residues.

J is TRBJ1-5 and V is TRBV4-1; 8 positions match TRBD1. Trimming removed 2 bases from V and 0 bases from J; junction bases left unmatched: 3. The CDR3 contains 16 residues. The germline V gene has CDR1 MGHRA and CDR2 YSYEKL. Here the CDR3 DNA reads TGCGCCAGCAGCCAACTCGACAGGGGTAGCAATCAGCCCCAGCATTTT. Translated: CASSQLDRGSNQPQHF.

This chain links TRBV27 with TRBJ1-3, with 8 bases aligning to TRBD1. V gave up 2 bases and J gave up 4 bases; unmatched junction bases: 4. The CDR3 consists of 15 residues. Germline lookup yields CDR1 MNHEY and CDR2 SMNVEV (reference sequence). Here the CDR3 reads CASSLARTGGNTIYF. The CDR3 DNA sequence: TGTGCCAGCAGTTTAGCCCGGACAGGGGGAAACACCATATATTTT.

The J gene is TRBJ2-3, the V gene TRBV7-9; 9 bases agree with TRBD2. The CDR3 covers 15 residues. The V and J ends lost 5 bases and 0 bases, in that order; junction bases with no gene match: 3. Germline V gene sequence: CDR1 SEHNR, CDR2 FQNEAQ (reference sequence). DNA for the CDR3: TGTGCCAGCAGCCCTAGCGGGGTTAGCACAGATACGCAGTATTTT. It codes for CASSPSGVSTDTQYF.

This sequence joins TRBV28 and TRBJ1-2, with unresolved D. CDR1 MDHEN and CDR2 SYDVKM come from the germline V gene. V lost 4 bases to trimming and J lost 5 bases, with 20 bases between them. This CDR3 has 16 residues. The CDR3, as DNA: TGTGCCAGCAGTTCCCCCGGAGCGCGAGGGCTATATGGCTACACCTTC. Translated, it gives CASSSPGARGLYGYTF.

The J gene is TRBJ2-7, the V gene TRBV5-5; 7 bases agree with TRBD2. This CDR3 has 14 residues. CDR1 and CDR2 (germline): SGHKS, YYEKEE (reference sequence). Trimming at V came to 3 bases and at J to 0 bases, leaving 3 bases not matched to a gene. CDR3 in amino acids: CASSSGGGSYEQYF. For the CDR3, the DNA is TGTGCCAGCAGCTCCGGCGGGGGCTCCTACGAGCAGTACTTC.

The chain has TRBV9 and TRBJ2-7; the D is unclear. Trimming removed 0 bases at V and 4 bases at J, with 5 bases between. This CDR3 has 12 residues. CDR1 and CDR2 (germline): SGDLS, YYNGEE. The CDR3 coding sequence is TGTGCCAGCAGCGTAGACGGGTACGAGCAGTACTTC. Translation: CASSVDGYEQYF.

This chain connects TRBV6-5 to TRBJ1-2; possible D gene TRBD1, 5 bases. Trimming pared 5 bases from V and 4 bases from J, leaving 17 bases between. This CDR3 region has 15 residues. Germline V gene sequence: CDR1 MNHEY, CDR2 SVGAGI. The chain's CDR3 is CASSPLPARAYGYTF. CDR3 DNA sequence: TGTGCCAGCAGTCCTCTCCCCGCCAGGGCCTATGGCTACACCTTC.